Below are 2 T cell receptor beta chains sequenced from a single sample in a study of blood T cell repertoires in COVID-19. The method was immunoSEQ multiplex PCR; TCRdb's version includes in-frame clones alone and lacks a portion of them. The table includes about 320,000 clones, around 92% detected once. Sequencing was carried out using peripheral blood. Source of these receptors: a man between 18 and 29 years old who had recovered from COVID-19.

This clone was found a few times. This same CDR3 is encoded by further DNA sequences in the sample. The J gene is TRBJ1-6, the V gene TRBV7-9; 9 positions match TRBD1. V lost 4 bases to trimming and J lost 6 bases; unmatched junction nucleotides: 1. The CDR3 sequence is 14 residues long. Germline CDR1 is SEHNR and CDR2 is FQNEAQ (reference sequence). CDR3 loop: CASSSGQGNSPLHF. CDR3 in DNA: TGTGCCAGCAGCTCGGGACAGGGTAATTCACCCCTCCACTTT.

This rearrangement joins TRBV5-1 to TRBJ1-2; 8 bases map to TRBD1. CDR1 and CDR2 from the germline V gene are SGHRS and YFSETQ. This CDR3 spans 15 amino acids. V dropped 0 bases and J dropped 8; count of bases not matched to a gene: 9. The CDR3 nucleotides read TGCGCCAGCAGCTTGGCCGGGACAGGTAGTCCGGGCTACACCTTC. Protein: CASSLAGTGSPGYTF.